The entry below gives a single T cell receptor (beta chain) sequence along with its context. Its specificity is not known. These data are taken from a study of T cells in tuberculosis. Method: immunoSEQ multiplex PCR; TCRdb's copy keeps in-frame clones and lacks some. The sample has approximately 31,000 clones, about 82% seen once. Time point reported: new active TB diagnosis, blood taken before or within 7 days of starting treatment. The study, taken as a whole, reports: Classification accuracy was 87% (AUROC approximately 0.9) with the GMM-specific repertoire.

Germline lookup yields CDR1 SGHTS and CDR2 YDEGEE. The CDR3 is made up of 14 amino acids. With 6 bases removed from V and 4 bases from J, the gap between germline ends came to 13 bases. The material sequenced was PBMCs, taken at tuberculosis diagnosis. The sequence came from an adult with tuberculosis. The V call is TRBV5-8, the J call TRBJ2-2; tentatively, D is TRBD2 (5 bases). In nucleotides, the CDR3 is TGTGCCAGCACCCAAAGACTACTCACCGGGGAGCTGTTTTTT. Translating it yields CASTQRLLTGELFF.